This T cell receptor beta chain stems from a study of T cell responses to AZD1222 COVID-19 vaccine. Points from the study as a whole: Reports say nearly half of spike-specific TCRs go after unmutated variant regions.

The CDR3 extends over 13 amino acids. From germline, CDR1 is LGHDT and CDR2 YNNKEL (reference sequence). V lost 4 bases, J lost 7 bases, and 13 bases lay in between. TCRdb's table, derived via immunoSEQ multiplex PCR, lists solely in-frame clones and lacks some. This repertoire shows 100,000 to 150,000 clones, about 88% found once; its top ten account for 3.5%. As for this clone: Its antigen is as yet unknown.

The sample in question was peripheral blood, obtained 28 days after the second AZD1222 dose. J is TRBJ1-1 and V is TRBV3-1 (or the pseudogene TRBV3-2); D call uncertain. This receptor was identified in an adult who received the AZD1222 COVID-19 vaccine. The CDR3 here is CASSRAEKHEAFF. The CDR3 DNA sequence: TGTGCCAGCAGCCGAGCGGAAAAACATGAAGCTTTCTTT.